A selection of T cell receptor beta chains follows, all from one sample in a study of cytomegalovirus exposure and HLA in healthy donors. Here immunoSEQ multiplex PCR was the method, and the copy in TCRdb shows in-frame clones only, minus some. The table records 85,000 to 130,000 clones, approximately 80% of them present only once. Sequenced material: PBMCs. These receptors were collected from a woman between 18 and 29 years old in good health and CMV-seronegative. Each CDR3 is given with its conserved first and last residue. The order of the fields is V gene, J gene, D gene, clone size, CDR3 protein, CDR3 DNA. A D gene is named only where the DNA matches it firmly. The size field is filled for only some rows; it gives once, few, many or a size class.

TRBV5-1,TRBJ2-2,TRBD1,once,CASSLALLPGGSGELFF,TGCGCCAGCAGCTTGGCCCTGTTGCCAGGGGGATCCGGGGAGCTGTTTTTT
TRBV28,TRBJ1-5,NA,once,CASTYLGNQPQHF,TGTGCCAGCACCTATTTGGGCAATCAGCCCCAGCATTTT
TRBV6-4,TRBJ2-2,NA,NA,CASSDTQGGTTGELFF,TGTGCCAGCAGTGACACCCAGGGGGGTACTACCGGGGAGCTGTTTTTT
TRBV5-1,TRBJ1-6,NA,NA,CASSRGGSSYNSPLHF,TGCGCCAGCAGTAGGGGGGGGAGCTCCTATAATTCACCCCTCCACTTT
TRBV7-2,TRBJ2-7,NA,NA,CASSSYTRTYEQYF,TGTGCCAGCAGCTCCTATACTAGGACCTACGAGCAGTACTTC
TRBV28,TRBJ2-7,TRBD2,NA,CASSSWGLGDSYEQYF,TGTGCCAGCAGCTCCTGGGGACTAGGAGATTCCTACGAGCAGTACTTC
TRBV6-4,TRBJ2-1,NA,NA,CASSLGRAASYNEQFF,TGTGCCAGCAGTCTAGGCAGGGCGGCCTCCTACAATGAGCAGTTCTTC
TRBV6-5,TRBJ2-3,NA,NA,CASKRSSSTDTQYF,TGTGCCAGCAAGAGGTCCAGTAGCACAGATACGCAGTATTTT
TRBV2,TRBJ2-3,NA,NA,CASRRTGIGADTQYF,TGTGCCAGCAGGAGAACAGGGATTGGTGCAGATACGCAGTATTTT
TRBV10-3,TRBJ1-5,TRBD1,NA,CAINTGQVHQPQHF,TGTGCCATCAATACTGGACAGGTCCATCAGCCCCAGCATTTT
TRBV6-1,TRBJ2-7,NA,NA,CASSEGFRLGGGEQYF,TGTGCCAGCAGTGAGGGATTCCGGCTGGGGGGAGGCGAGCAGTACTTC
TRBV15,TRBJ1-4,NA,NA,CATSRELSANEKLFF,TGTGCCACCAGCAGAGAACTGTCGGCTAATGAAAAACTGTTTTTT
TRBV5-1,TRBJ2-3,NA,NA,CASSLMGPDTQYF,TGCGCCAGCAGCTTGATGGGCCCAGATACGCAGTATTTT
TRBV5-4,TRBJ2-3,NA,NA,CASSLPRSTDTQYF,TGTGCCAGCAGCTTGCCCAGGAGCACAGATACGCAGTATTTT
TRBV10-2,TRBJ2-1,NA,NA,CASGSGNEQFF,TGCGCCAGCGGGTCGGGCAATGAGCAGTTCTTC
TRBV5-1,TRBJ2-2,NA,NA,CASSSLALTNTGELFF,TGCGCCAGCAGCTCCCTAGCGCTAACGAACACCGGGGAGCTGTTTTTT
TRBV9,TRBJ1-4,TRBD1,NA,CASSAGGATNEKLFF,TGTGCCAGCAGCGCAGGGGGAGCCACTAATGAAAAACTGTTTTTT
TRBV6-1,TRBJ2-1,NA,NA,CASDRGYNEQFF,TGTGCCAGCGACCGGGGTTACAATGAGCAGTTCTTC
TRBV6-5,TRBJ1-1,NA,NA,CASSYPGAFAEAFF,TGTGCCAGCAGTTACCCAGGGGCGTTCGCTGAAGCTTTCTTT
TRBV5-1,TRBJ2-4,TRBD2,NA,CASSPRGSGTKNIQYF,TGCGCCAGCAGCCCGCGGGGGAGCGGGACCAAAAACATTCAGTACTTC
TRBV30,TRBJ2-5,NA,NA,CAWTPIETQYF,TGTGCCTGGACCCCAATAGAGACCCAGTACTTC
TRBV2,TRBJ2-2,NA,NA,CASSEVRVDGELFF,TGTGCCAGCAGTGAAGTCAGGGTTGACGGGGAGCTGTTTTTT
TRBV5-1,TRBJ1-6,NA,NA,CASSLGGGDSYNSPLHF,TGCGCCAGCAGCTTGGGCGGGGGTGACTCCTATAATTCACCCCTCCACTTT
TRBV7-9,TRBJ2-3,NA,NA,CASSRGLGTDTQYF,TGTGCCAGCAGCCGGGGACTCGGCACAGATACGCAGTATTTT
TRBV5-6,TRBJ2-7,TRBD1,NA,CASIGSGTGNYEQYF,TGTGCCAGCATAGGCTCCGGGACAGGGAACTACGAGCAGTACTTC
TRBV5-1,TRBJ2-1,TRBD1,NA,CASSRTGGAEQFF,TGCGCCAGCAGCCGGACAGGGGGTGCTGAGCAGTTCTTC
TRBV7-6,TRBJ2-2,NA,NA,CASGLGAGANTGELFF,TGTGCCAGCGGTTTGGGGGCAGGAGCGAACACCGGGGAGCTGTTTTTT
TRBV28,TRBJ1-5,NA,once,CAGGGSNQPQHF,TGTGCCGGGGGGGGTAGCAATCAGCCCCAGCATTTT
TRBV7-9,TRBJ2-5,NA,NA,CASSPELSQETQYF,TGTGCCAGCAGCCCCGAGCTGAGCCAAGAGACCCAGTACTTC
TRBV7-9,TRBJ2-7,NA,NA,CSSSPIGEGGEQYF,TGTTCCAGCAGCCCCATCGGTGAGGGTGGCGAGCAGTACTTC
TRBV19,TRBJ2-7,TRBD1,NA,CASSIDAGQGTAQYF,TGTGCCAGTAGTATTGACGCCGGACAGGGGACCGCGCAGTACTTC
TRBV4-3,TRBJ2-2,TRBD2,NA,CASSQATSGGGELFF,TGCGCCAGCAGCCAAGCTACTAGCGGGGGCGGGGAGCTGTTTTTT
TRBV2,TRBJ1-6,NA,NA,CASSEIRQANSPLHF,TGTGCCAGCAGCGAAATTAGGCAGGCAAATTCACCCCTCCACTTT
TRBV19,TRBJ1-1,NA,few,CASRGRDGTAFF,TGTGCCAGTAGAGGGAGGGATGGTACAGCTTTCTTT
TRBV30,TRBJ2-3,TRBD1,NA,CAWSGTGAILVDTQYF,TGTGCCTGGAGTGGGACAGGGGCCATCCTCGTGGATACGCAGTATTTT
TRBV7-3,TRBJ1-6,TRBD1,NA,CASSLQGAQDNSPLHF,TGTGCCAGCAGCCTACAGGGGGCCCAGGATAATTCACCCCTCCACTTT
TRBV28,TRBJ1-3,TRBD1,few,CASSMGQAGNTIYF,TGTGCCAGCAGTATGGGACAGGCTGGAAACACCATATATTTT
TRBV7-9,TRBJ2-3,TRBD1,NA,CASRDRNLEGGDTQYF,TGTGCCAGCCGGGACAGGAATCTAGAAGGTGGAGATACGCAGTATTTT
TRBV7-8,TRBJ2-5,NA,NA,CASSPRTRQETQYF,TGTGCCAGCAGCCCCCGTACTAGACAAGAGACCCAGTACTTC
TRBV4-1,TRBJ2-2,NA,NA,CASSQVGLPTGELFF,TGCGCCAGCAGCCAAGTGGGACTGCCCACCGGGGAGCTGTTTTTT
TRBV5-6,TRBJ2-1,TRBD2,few,CASSLVERGVDEQFF,TGTGCCAGCAGCTTGGTCGAGCGGGGGGTGGATGAGCAGTTCTTC
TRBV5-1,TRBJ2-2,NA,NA,CASSFYSSNTGELFF,TGCGCCAGCAGCTTTTATTCGTCGAACACCGGGGAGCTGTTTTTT
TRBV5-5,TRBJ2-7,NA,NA,CASSSDRSYEQYF,TGTGCCAGCAGCTCTGACAGGTCCTACGAGCAGTACTTC
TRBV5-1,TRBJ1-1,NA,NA,CASLEFPGKGNTEAFF,TGCGCCAGTCTGGAATTCCCGGGAAAGGGGAACACTGAAGCTTTCTTT
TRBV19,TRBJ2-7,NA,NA,CASSIGWGVGASEQYF,TGTGCCAGTAGTATAGGGTGGGGGGTAGGCGCGTCCGAGCAGTACTTC
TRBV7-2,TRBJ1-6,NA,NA,CASSFGGGAGSPLHF,TGTGCCAGCAGCTTCGGGGGTGGGGCGGGGTCACCCCTCCACTTT
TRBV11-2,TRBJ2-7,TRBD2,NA,CASSLAFAGGSYEQYF,TGTGCCAGCAGCTTAGCTTTCGCGGGGGGCTCCTACGAGCAGTACTTC
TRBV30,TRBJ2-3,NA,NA,CARRGVADTQYF,TGTGCCCGCCGGGGAGTAGCAGATACGCAGTATTTT
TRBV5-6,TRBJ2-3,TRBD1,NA,CASSLGGQGADTQYF,TGTGCCAGCAGCTTGGGGGGACAGGGAGCAGATACGCAGTATTTT
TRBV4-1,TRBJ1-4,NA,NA,CASSQATGGEKLFF,TGCGCCAGCAGCCAGGCTACAGGTGGGGAAAAACTGTTTTTT
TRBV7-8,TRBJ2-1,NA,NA,CASSPKRPRTALRNEQFF,TGTGCCAGCAGCCCAAAACGACCAAGGACAGCCCTTAGGAATGAGCAGTTCTTC
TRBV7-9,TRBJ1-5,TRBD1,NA,CASSLGTGGNQPQHF,TGTGCCAGCAGCTTAGGGACAGGGGGCAATCAGCCCCAGCATTTT
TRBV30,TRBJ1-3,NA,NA,CAWSVSGFRRRNTIYF,TGTGCCTGGAGTGTATCGGGGTTTCGGAGGAGAAACACCATATATTTT
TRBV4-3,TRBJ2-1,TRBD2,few,CASSHGLAGRNEQFF,TGCGCCAGCAGCCATGGACTAGCGGGGCGCAATGAGCAGTTCTTC
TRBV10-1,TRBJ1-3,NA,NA,CASNQTEYPSGNTIYF,TGCGCCAGCAACCAGACAGAGTACCCCTCTGGAAACACCATATATTTT
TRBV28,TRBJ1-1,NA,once,CASSLLGATEAFF,TGTGCCAGCAGTTTGTTGGGGGCCACTGAAGCTTTCTTT
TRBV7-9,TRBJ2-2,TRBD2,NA,CASSFIPGLAPGELFF,TGTGCCAGCAGTTTTATCCCGGGACTAGCGCCCGGGGAGCTGTTTTTT
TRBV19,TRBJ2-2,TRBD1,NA,CASSPRTGGDTGELFF,TGTGCCAGTAGTCCCCGGACAGGGGGTGACACCGGGGAGCTGTTTTTT
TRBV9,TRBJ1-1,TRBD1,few,CASSQGDTEAFF,TGTGCCAGCAGCCAGGGGGACACTGAAGCTTTCTTT